This T cell receptor (beta chain) was profiled in a study of blood T cell repertoires in COVID-19. Overall study context: There were acute and convalescent COVID-19 samples, and they came from the United States, Italy and Spain. Sample material is recorded as cDNA or gDNA derived from T cells, B-cell-depleted T cells, or PBMCs.

Authors' methods: Counts of nucleated cells, estimated from reference gene primer amplification, were obtained. Method: immunoSEQ multiplex PCR; TCRdb's copy keeps in-frame clones and lacks some. V, J and clone size derive from that table, while D and trimming were established from the DNA sequence. The data show under 200,000 clones, about four fifths seen once. The source material was peripheral blood. The TCR sequence derives from a man aged 18 to 29 with active or convalescent COVID-19.

CDR3 DNA: TGTGCCAGCCGAGGGGGAGTAGCGGGTAGTTTAGGCTACACCTTC. This encodes CASRGGVAGSLGYTF. V is TRBV27 and J is TRBJ1-2; TRBD1 is a possible D gene (6 bases). The CDR3 has 15 amino acids. Germline values: CDR1 MNHEY, CDR2 SMNVEV (reference sequence). The V end lost 8 bases, the J end lost 8 bases, and 24 bases lay between the germline ends.